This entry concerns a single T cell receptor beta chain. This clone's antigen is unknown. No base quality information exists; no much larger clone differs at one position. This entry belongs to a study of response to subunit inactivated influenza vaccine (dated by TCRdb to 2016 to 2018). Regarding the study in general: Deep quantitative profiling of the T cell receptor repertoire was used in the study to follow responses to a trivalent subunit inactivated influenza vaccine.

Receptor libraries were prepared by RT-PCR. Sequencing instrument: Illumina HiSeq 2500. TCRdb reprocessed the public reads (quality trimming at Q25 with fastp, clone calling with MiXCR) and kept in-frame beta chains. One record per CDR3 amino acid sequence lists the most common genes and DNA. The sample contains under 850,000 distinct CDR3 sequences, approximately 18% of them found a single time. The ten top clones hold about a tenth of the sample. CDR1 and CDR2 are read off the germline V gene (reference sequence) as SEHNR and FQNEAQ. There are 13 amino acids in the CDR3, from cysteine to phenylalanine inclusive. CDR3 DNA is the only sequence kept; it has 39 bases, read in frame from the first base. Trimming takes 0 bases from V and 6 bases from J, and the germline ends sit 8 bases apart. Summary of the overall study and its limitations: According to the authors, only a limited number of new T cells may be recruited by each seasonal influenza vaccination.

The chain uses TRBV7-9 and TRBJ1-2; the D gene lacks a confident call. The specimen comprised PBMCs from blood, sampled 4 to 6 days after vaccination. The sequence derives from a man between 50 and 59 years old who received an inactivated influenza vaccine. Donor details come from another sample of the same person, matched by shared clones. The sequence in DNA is TGTGCCAGCAGCTTAGCGGGTATGAATGGCTACACCTTC. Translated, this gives CASSLAGMNGYTF.